What follows are 17 T cell receptor beta chains derived from one specimen sequenced in a study of T-cell reconstitution after alpha-beta-depleted transplantation in children. TCRbeta library construction was performed incorporating unique molecular identifiers. TCRdb reprocessed the PCR reads via MiXCR and lists one record per CDR3 protein. Here the sample spans approximately 500,000 distinct CDR3 sequences, roughly a quarter being singletons. This material consisted of PBMCs, taken before TCRalphabeta/CD19-depleted stem cell transplant. These receptors all stem from a boy in the first two years of life with Wiskott-Aldrich syndrome, due to receive a stem cell transplant.

This clonotype was detected only a few times. The chain links TRBV7-3 to TRBJ1-6; D not resolved. The CDR3 spans 13 residues. Germline V gives CDR1 SGHTA, CDR2 FQGTGA. V was cut by 2 bases and J by 9 bases, with 8 bases left in between. The CDR3 DNA is TGTGCCAGCAGCTTATCTTCAGGTTCACCCCTCCACTTT. It yields the protein CASSLSSGSPLHF.

There are a few counts of this clonotype. V and J are TRBV3-1 and TRBJ1-2, with 10 bases lining up with TRBD1. Germline values: CDR1 LGHDT, CDR2 YNNKEL (reference sequence). V trimming: 4 bases; J trimming: 4 bases; junction bases outside the gene matches: 3. The CDR3 length is 14 residues. CDR3: CASSLTGGLYGYTF. The CDR3, as DNA: TGTGCCAGCAGCCTGACAGGGGGCCTCTATGGCTACACCTTC.

This clonotype was seen a handful of times. The chain combines TRBV12-3 or TRBV12-4 with TRBJ1-5; no clear D gene. V was shortened by 3 bases and J by 2 bases, with 8 bases between the two germline ends. The CDR3 runs 14 residues. This CDR3 reads CASSFKGGNQPQHF. As DNA, the CDR3 is TGTGCCAGCAGTTTCAAGGGAGGCAATCAGCCCCAGCATTTT.

V usage is TRBV10-3 and J usage is TRBJ2-7; D may be TRBD2 (6 bases). This CDR3 contains 11 residues. V was clipped by 10 bases and J by 5 bases, with 12 bases between them. The germline CDR1 and CDR2 sequences are ENHRY and SYGVKD. The CDR3 region has the DNA TGTGCCACTAAGGCGGGAAACGAGCAGTACTTC. Translated, it gives CATKAGNEQYF.

About this clonotype: One end of the junction does not line up with germline, which may come from a read error. The chain employs TRBV7-9 and TRBJ2-3, with 12 positions matching TRBD2. The CDR3 length is 16 residues. Germline V gives CDR1 SEHNR, CDR2 FQNEAQ (reference sequence). CDR3 in DNA: TGTGCCAGCAGCTCGTCGGGACAGGCTTCACTAGCGGGAGGTTCCTTT. It is translated as CASSSSGQASLAGGSF.

This clonotype was seen a few times. The rearrangement uses TRBV10-3 and TRBJ2-5; TRBD1 agrees at 8 bases. V dropped 6 bases and J dropped 0; count of bases not matched to a gene: 9. Germline loops: CDR1 ENHRY, CDR2 SYGVKD. This CDR3 is 16 amino acids long. The DNA for the CDR3 is TGTGCCATCAGCCTGGACAGGGTCGGGGACCAAGAGACCCAGTACTTC. Protein: CAISLDRVGDQETQYF.

The J gene is TRBJ2-4, the V gene TRBV28; 11 bases line up with TRBD2. The CDR3 sequence is 18 residues long. Trimming cost V 5 bases and J 2 bases; bases outside gene matches: 11. Germline V gives CDR1 MDHEN, CDR2 SYDVKM. The CDR3 DNA sequence: TGTGCCAGCAGTAGTTTCAGTACTAGCGGGAGCTCCAAAAACATTCAGTACTTC. Its translation is CASSSFSTSGSSKNIQYF. Combining the CDR3 with reference TRBV28 and TRBJ2-4 gives the whole variable domain DVKVTQSSRYLVKRTGEKVFLECVQDMDHENMFWYRQDPGLGLRLIYFSYDVKMKEKGDIPEGYSVSREKKERFSLILESASTNQTSMYLCASSSFSTSGSSKNIQYFGAGTRLSVL.

This clonotype was observed a handful of times. The V call is TRBV7-9, the J call TRBJ2-3; a possible D gene is TRBD2 (6 bases). V was shortened by 5 bases and J by 1 base, with 13 bases between the two germline ends. The CDR3 contains 15 residues. Germline CDR1 and CDR2: SEHNR and FQNEAQ (reference sequence). This chain's CDR3 is CASSARLGGTDTQYF. In nucleotides, the CDR3 is TGTGCCAGCAGCGCCAGACTAGGTGGCACAGATACGCAGTATTTT.

This clonotype was observed a few times. CDR3 sequence (DNA): TGTGCCAGCAGCTTAAATCGAGCGGTGACCTACAATGAGCAGTTCTTC. Translation: CASSLNRAVTYNEQFF. The chain carries TRBV7-3 and TRBJ2-1; weak D call: TRBD2 (5 bases). Germline V gives CDR1 SGHTA, CDR2 FQGTGA. V lost 1 base, J lost 2 bases, and 12 bases lay in between. The CDR3 length is 16 residues. The complete variable domain, with remaining parts taken from reference TRBV7-3 and TRBJ2-1, reads GAGVSQTPSNKVTEKGKYVELRCDPISGHTALYWYRQSLGQGPEFLIYFQGTGAADDSGLPNDRFFAVRPEGSVSTLKIQRTERGDSAVYLCASSLNRAVTYNEQFFGPGTRLTVL.

The V gene is TRBV5-1, the J gene TRBJ2-3; TRBD1 agrees at 9 bases. The CDR3 totals 16 residues. In germline, CDR1 is SGHRS, CDR2 YFSETQ. V dropped 3 bases and J dropped 6; count of bases not matched to a gene: 11. CDR3 sequence (DNA): TGCGCCAGCAGCTCCAGGACAGGGGTATCGACCGATACGCAGTATTTT. Its translation: CASSSRTGVSTDTQYF.

The chain joins TRBV5-1 to TRBJ2-3; 12 nucleotides match TRBD2. Trimming cost V 3 bases and J 6 bases; bases outside gene matches: 5. CDR3 length equals 15 residues. Germline loops: CDR1 SGHRS, CDR2 YFSETQ. CDR3 nucleotides: TGCGCCAGCAGCTCAGGACTAGCGGGGCCTGATACGCAGTATTTT. This translates into CASSSGLAGPDTQYF.

This clonotype came up a few times. Written as DNA, the CDR3 is TGCAGTGCTAGACCTAATATCCCTCGTTGGGCTTTCTTT. Translating gives CSARPNIPRWAFF. The chain couples TRBV20-1 to TRBJ1-1; D remains ambiguous. There are 13 residues in the CDR3. Deletions cut 2 bases from V and 11 bases from J, with 18 bases between. Germline loops: CDR1 DFQATT, CDR2 SNEGSKA (reference sequence).

The chain carries TRBV20-1 and TRBJ2-7; D may be TRBD1 (6 bases). The V and J ends lost 7 bases and 4 bases respectively, with 17 bases between them. The CDR3 spans 13 residues. Germline V gives CDR1 DFQATT, CDR2 SNEGSKA (reference sequence). This CDR3 is CSVTPGQAYEQYF. CDR3 nucleotide sequence: TGCAGTGTTACACCGGGACAAGCTTACGAGCAGTACTTC.

The chain has TRBV5-1 and TRBJ2-7, with 11 positions matching TRBD1. Germline lookup yields CDR1 SGHRS and CDR2 YFSETQ. V shed 4 bases and J 4 bases; nucleotides not matched to a gene: 13. This CDR3 is built from 17 residues. CDR3 amino acids: CASSETPGTGGGYEQYF. The CDR3 DNA reads as TGCGCCAGCAGCGAAACTCCCGGGACAGGGGGAGGATACGAGCAGTACTTC.

This chain uses TRBV5-1 with TRBJ2-3; TRBD2 agrees at 7 bases. CDR3 size: 15 residues. Germline values: CDR1 SGHRS, CDR2 YFSETQ. The V and J ends lost 5 bases and 1 base, in that order; junction bases with no gene match: 7. In DNA form, the CDR3 reads TGCGCCAGCAGAATACTAGCGACCCGCACAGATACGCAGTATTTT. Its translation is CASRILATRTDTQYF.

This clonotype has a handful of counts. The chain couples TRBV28 to TRBJ1-5, with a tentative D call TRBD1 (6 bases). The CDR3 runs to 16 residues. The germline V and J ends were trimmed by 4 bases and 7 bases, with 20 bases remaining between them. CDR1 MDHEN and CDR2 SYDVKM come from the germline V gene. The CDR3 nucleotides read TGTGCCAGCAGTTCCGCCGCAGGGGCCCCAGGGCAGCCCCAGCATTTT. Translating gives CASSSAAGAPGQPQHF.

The CDR3 coding sequence is TGCAGCGTCGGTATTGCGGTCGGTAACACCGGGGAGCTGTTTTTT. It translates to CSVGIAVGNTGELFF. The genes are TRBV29-1 and TRBJ2-2; D unclear. Germline V gives CDR1 SQVTM, CDR2 ANQGSEA. The V end lost 6 bases, the J end lost 2 bases, and 16 bases lay between the germline ends. The CDR3 length is 15 residues.